The 23 T cell receptor beta chains below were found in one sample sequenced in a study of blood T cell repertoires in COVID-19. Libraries were prepared by immunoSEQ multiplex PCR; TCRdb keeps only in-frame clonotypes and omits some of them. Of approximately 240,000 clones listed, about 83% are singletons. The sample taken for sequencing was peripheral blood. These receptors all come from a woman between 25 and 40 years old with COVID-19, enrolled during active disease.

The rearrangement links TRBV6-5 to TRBJ2-3; 9 bases agree with TRBD2. With 4 bases clipped from V and 2 bases from J, the junction kept 7 bases outside the gene matches. The V gene's germline CDR1 is MNHEY and CDR2 SVGAGI. CDR3 length equals 16 residues. The CDR3 is CASSCPLAGPTDTQYF. In DNA form, the CDR3 reads TGTGCCAGCAGTTGCCCTCTAGCGGGGCCCACAGATACGCAGTATTTT.

As concerns this clone: The same CDR3 arises from other DNA sequences in this sample as well. The chain couples TRBV30 to TRBJ1-1, with a possible D match to TRBD1 (6 bases). Germline V gives CDR1 GTSNPN, CDR2 SVGIG (reference sequence). The V and J ends lost 0 bases and 1 base respectively, with 6 bases between them. CDR3 size: 13 residues. The CDR3: CAWSVQGNTEAFF. As DNA, the CDR3 is TGTGCCTGGAGTGTACAGGGGAACACTGAAGCTTTCTTT.

The chain joins TRBV4-3 to TRBJ2-5; D is possibly TRBD2 (6 bases). This CDR3 comprises 17 residues. V was shortened by 0 bases and J by 3 bases, with 17 bases between the two germline ends. Germline V gene data show CDR1 as LGHNA and CDR2 as YSLEER. CDR3 region: CASSQDPGLGGKETQYF. The CDR3 DNA reads as TGCGCCAGCAGCCAAGATCCAGGCCTAGGAGGGAAAGAGACCCAGTACTTC.

The rearrangement joins TRBV19 to TRBJ2-5; 8 nucleotides agree with TRBD1. V trimming: 5 bases; J trimming: 5 bases; junction bases outside the gene matches: 10. The CDR3 spans 15 residues. Germline V gene data show CDR1 as LNHDA and CDR2 as SQIVND (reference sequence). The CDR3 region is CASSVQGATWETQYF. The CDR3 bases are TGTGCCAGTAGTGTTCAGGGGGCGACTTGGGAGACCCAGTACTTC.

This clone was counted between two and nine times. J is TRBJ1-1 and V is TRBV6-5; TRBD1 is a possible D gene (5 bases). V lost 7 bases and J lost 14, with 26 bases in between. Looked up from germline, CDR1 is MNHEY and CDR2 is SVGAGI. The CDR3 is made up of 14 amino acids. The CDR3 protein is CASNTGTETSMLFF. The CDR3 region has the DNA TGTGCCAGCAACACCGGGACTGAAACTTCGATGTTGTTCTTT.

The CDR3 loop reads CASKQGRTEAFF. In nucleotides, the CDR3 is TGTGCCAGCAAACAGGGGCGGACTGAAGCTTTCTTT. This sequence joins TRBV7-8 and TRBJ1-1, with 7 bases lining up with TRBD1. The CDR3 has 12 amino acids. CDR1 is SGHVS and CDR2 is FQNEAQ in the germline V gene. V shed 7 bases, J shed 5 bases, and the junction held 4 bases outside the gene matches.

Regarding this clone: Other DNA sequences in this sample translate to the same CDR3. The chain uses TRBV5-1 and TRBJ1-4, with D possibly TRBD1 on 5 matching bases. Germline V gives CDR1 SGHRS, CDR2 YFSETQ. CDR3 size: 13 residues. Trimming took 6 bases from V and 8 from J, leaving 14 bases between them. CDR3 nucleotide sequence: TGCGCCAGCAAGGGGCAGGGAGGAGAAAAACTGTTTTTT. This encodes CASKGQGGEKLFF.

The rearrangement joins TRBV13 to TRBJ2-7, with 7 bases aligning to TRBD1. Germline V gene sequence: CDR1 PRHDT, CDR2 FYEKMQ (reference sequence). V lost 5 bases to trimming and J lost 5 bases; unmatched junction nucleotides: 3. The CDR3 consists of 12 residues. CDR3 protein: CASSLTGDEQYF. CDR3 nucleotides: TGTGCCAGCAGCCTAACAGGGGACGAGCAGTACTTC.

The genes are TRBV7-2 and TRBJ1-4, with D perhaps TRBD1 (5 bases). The CDR3 covers 14 residues. Trimming removed 5 bases from V and 4 bases from J, with 11 bases in between. Germline loops: CDR1 SGHTA, CDR2 FQGNSA. The CDR3 here is CASSVDSFNEKLFF. In DNA, the CDR3 is TGTGCCAGCAGCGTAGACAGTTTTAATGAAAAACTGTTTTTT. Filled out from reference TRBV7-2 and TRBJ1-4, the complete variable domain reads GAGVSQSPSNKVTEKGKDVELRCDPISGHTALYWYRQSLGQGLEFLIYFQGNSAPDKSGLPSDRFSAERTGGSVSTLTIQRTQQEDSAVYLCASSVDSFNEKLFFGSGTQLSVL.

In this sample, this clone turned up a few times. The CDR3 DNA follows: TGTGCCAGCAGTTTTCCGACAGGGGGAAATTATGGCTACACCTTC. It encodes CASSFPTGGNYGYTF. This chain links TRBV6-6 with TRBJ1-2; 9 bases align to TRBD1. Germline V CDR1 and CDR2: MNHNY, SVGAGI (reference sequence). This CDR3 region has 15 residues. Trimming removed 4 bases from V and 5 bases from J; junction bases left unmatched: 8.

This chain uses TRBV19 with TRBJ1-2, with a tentative D call TRBD1 (5 bases). Germline V gene lookup returns CDR1 LNHDA and CDR2 SQIVND (reference sequence). The CDR3 loop spans 15 amino acids. With 2 bases removed from V and 4 bases from J, the gap between germline ends came to 14 bases. This chain's CDR3 is CASSIWGQPTYGYTF. CDR3 sequence (DNA): TGTGCCAGTAGTATATGGGGCCAGCCGACCTATGGCTACACCTTC.

This clone is a singleton in its sample. This chain links TRBV21-1 with TRBJ1-6; the table assigns TRBD1, which was not confirmed against the DNA. TRBV21-1 is designated a pseudogene. The CDR3 sequence is 16 residues long. The CDR3 is CASSIRTGVDNSPLHF. The CDR3 bases are TGTGCCAGCAGCATCCGGACAGGGGTGGATAATTCACCCCTCCACTTT.

The table lists this clone with many counts. The chain carries TRBV19 and TRBJ2-1; D is possibly TRBD2 (6 bases). There are 11 residues in the CDR3. The V gene lost 5 bases and the J gene lost 15 bases, with 14 bases spanning the gap. In germline, CDR1 is LNHDA, CDR2 SQIVND (reference sequence). This chain's CDR3 is CASSLGGLLFF. CDR3 DNA: TGTGCCAGTAGTTTGGGAGGCTTGTTGTTCTTC.

The CDR3 nucleotides read TGCAGTGCTAGTTCGAGGAACCAAGAGACCCAGTACTTC. Translated: CSASSRNQETQYF. This chain links TRBV20-1 with TRBJ2-5; no clear D gene. The CDR3 is 13 residues long. V shed 3 bases and J shed 0 bases, with 8 bases lying between them. Germline lookup yields CDR1 DFQATT and CDR2 SNEGSKA (reference sequence).

This chain uses TRBV6-5 with TRBJ2-3; TRBD1 matches at 8 bases. CDR1 is MNHEY and CDR2 is SVGAGI in the germline V gene. The CDR3 has 16 residues. The V and J ends lost 0 bases and 4 bases, in that order; junction bases with no gene match: 6. The DNA for the CDR3 is TGTGCCAGCAGTTACTCGGGGACAGGTGGCCCAGATACGCAGTATTTT. It is translated as CASSYSGTGGPDTQYF.

The CDR3 is CASSTGEPIGEQYF. Written as DNA, the CDR3 is TGTGCCAGCAGCACAGGGGAACCCATCGGCGAGCAGTACTTC. This chain joins TRBV7-2 and TRBJ2-7; 7 nucleotides agree with TRBD1. The CDR3 has 14 amino acids. V shed 5 bases, J shed 6 bases, and the junction held 10 bases outside the gene matches. Germline CDR1 SGHTA, CDR2 FQGNSA.

This chain connects TRBV10-3 to TRBJ1-2; the match to TRBD1 covers 9 bases. V was pared by 10 bases and J by 2 bases, with 14 bases of the junction left unmatched. This CDR3 has 16 amino acids. Germline CDR1 ENHRY, CDR2 SYGVKD. DNA for the CDR3: TGTGCCACAGACGGAGTGGGACAGGGCTCCAACTATGGCTACACCTTC. This gives the protein CATDGVGQGSNYGYTF.

The chain has TRBV5-1 and TRBJ2-7; unclear D gene. Germline V gives CDR1 SGHRS, CDR2 YFSETQ. The CDR3 runs 12 residues. The V end lost 3 bases, the J end lost 1 base, and 5 bases lay between the germline ends. The CDR3 spells CASSSQSYEQYF. In DNA form, the CDR3 reads TGCGCCAGCAGCTCCCAGTCCTACGAGCAGTACTTC.

The chain employs TRBV6-1 and TRBJ1-3; no firm D call. The length of the CDR3 is 19 residues. V gave up 0 bases and J gave up 0 bases, with 18 bases separating them. Germline V gene lookup returns CDR1 MNHNS and CDR2 SASEGT. The CDR3 reads CASSEALRGGLISGNTIYF. CDR3 in DNA: TGTGCCAGCAGTGAAGCGCTTCGGGGAGGGTTGATCTCTGGAAACACCATATATTTT.

The chain is built from TRBV11-2 and TRBJ1-2; 7 nucleotides line up with TRBD1. The germline CDR1 and CDR2 sequences are SGHAT and FQNNGV. The CDR3 loop spans 14 amino acids. V was clipped by 5 bases and J by 5 bases; unmatched bases: 8. The CDR3 DNA reads TGTGCCAGCAGCCGGGGGGGGACAGAGTATGGCTACACCTTC. This codes for CASSRGGTEYGYTF.

The gene calls are TRBV12-5 and TRBJ2-7, with a possible D match to TRBD1 (5 bases). This CDR3 comprises 15 residues. V was clipped by 2 bases and J by 2 bases, with 13 bases between them. CDR1 LGHNT and CDR2 FRNRAP come from the germline V gene. The CDR3 is CASGLPTGGAYEQYF. The CDR3 region has the DNA TGTGCTAGTGGTTTGCCCACAGGCGGAGCCTACGAGCAGTACTTC.

The V and J genes are TRBV29-1 and TRBJ2-7; a weak D match, TRBD2 (6 bases). CDR3 size: 14 residues. Trimming removed 6 bases at V and 1 base at J, with 16 bases between. Per germline, CDR1 SQVTM and CDR2 ANQGSEA. CDR3 loop: CSVLGYSGSYEQYF. The CDR3 nucleotides are TGCAGCGTGCTAGGTTATAGCGGATCCTACGAGCAGTACTTC.

V usage is TRBV11-3 and J usage is TRBJ2-3, with D perhaps matching TRBD2 (6 bases). CDR1 is SGHNT and CDR2 is YENEEA in the germline V gene. This CDR3 comprises 18 residues. V was pared by 3 bases and J by 8 bases, with 27 bases between. The CDR3 region has the DNA TGTGCCAGCAGCTTTGGGGCTCCCGGCGGGGTGGGCTCCGGTACGCAGTATTTT. Translated: CASSFGAPGGVGSGTQYF.